The next 13 T cell receptor beta chains were all read from a single sample in a study of T cells expressing NK-cell markers. One entry per CDR3 protein, without DNA, is what TCRdb gives after re-calling the 5' RACE reads. The listing records 440,000 or so distinct CDR3 sequences. Sequenced: blood T cells: a sorted CD56 or NKG2C T cell subset, CD4+ or CD8+ T cells, or bulk PBMC T cells (not recorded which). These receptors originate from a woman between 18 and 75 years old in good health.

This chain connects TRBV12-3 or TRBV12-4 to TRBJ2-2. This CDR3 has 14 amino acids. Here the CDR3 reads CASSLASLGGELFF.

This chain connects TRBV28 to TRBJ2-3; there is no DNA to check the TCRdb D call of TRBD2. The CDR3 runs to 19 residues. CDR1 and CDR2 from the germline V gene are MDHEN and SYDVKM. The CDR3 region is CASSFMFGTGGERTDTQYF.

V usage is TRBV10-3 and J usage is TRBJ2-3. The CDR3 consists of 13 residues. Germline assignment: CDR1 ENHRY and CDR2 SYGVKD. CDR3: CAISDRVTDTQYF.

This sequence joins TRBV2 and TRBJ1-1; TCRdb lists TRBD1, though no DNA is available to test this call. The CDR3 loop spans 14 amino acids. Germline assignment: CDR1 SNHLY and CDR2 FYNNEI. The CDR3 is CASSEGGRATEAFF.

This sequence joins TRBV11-3 and TRBJ2-3; TCRdb gives TRBD1 as the D gene, but with no DNA this cannot be confirmed. Germline lookup yields CDR1 SGHNT and CDR2 YENEEA. This CDR3 is 14 amino acids long. The chain's CDR3 is CASSQGPSADTQYF.

CDR3 loop: CSARVPAGNSPLHF. This chain links TRBV20-1 with TRBJ1-6; absent DNA, TCRdb's TRBD1 call cannot be checked. This CDR3 contains 14 residues. Germline V gene data show CDR1 as DFQATT and CDR2 as SNEGSKA (reference sequence).

The chain has TRBV20-1 and TRBJ2-1; TCRdb proposes TRBD2, but this gene call is untestable without DNA. The germline V gene has CDR1 DFQATT and CDR2 SNEGSKA (reference sequence). This CDR3 region has 16 residues. CDR3 sequence reads: CSAAGDYPGSYNEQFF.

The rearrangement links TRBV7-8 to TRBJ2-3; TCRdb reports TRBD2, a call that lacks DNA to check it against. The germline V gene encodes CDR1 SGHVS and CDR2 FQNEAQ. The CDR3 covers 16 residues. The CDR3 sequence: CASGVGGLAEADTQYF.

This chain links TRBV7-3 with TRBJ2-1; as DNA is missing, the TRBD2 call by TCRdb cannot be tested. CDR1 is SGHTA, CDR2 FQGTGA, per germline. The CDR3 sequence is 14 residues long. The CDR3 sequence: CASSAGLDYNEQFF.

CDR3: CASSLSSKGAGELFF. V is TRBV7-2 and J is TRBJ2-2; the TCRdb D gene call, TRBD2, has no DNA to confirm it. The CDR3 covers 15 residues. Germline V gene lookup returns CDR1 SGHTA and CDR2 FQGNSA.

The CDR3 reads CSARVVPEEGETQYF. The J gene is TRBJ2-5, the V gene TRBV20-1; there is no DNA to check the TCRdb D call of TRBD2. The CDR3 is made up of 15 amino acids. CDR1 and CDR2 from the germline V gene are DFQATT and SNEGSKA (reference sequence).

The genes are TRBV6-1 and TRBJ2-5; without DNA, the TCRdb call of TRBD2 cannot be checked. Per germline, CDR1 MNHNS and CDR2 SASEGT. The CDR3 has 14 amino acids. Here the CDR3 reads CASRTSGGPETQYF.

The chain employs TRBV10-2 and TRBJ1-6. Germline V gives CDR1 WSHSY, CDR2 SAAADI. The CDR3 contains 15 residues. The CDR3 loop is CASSEFVSLRTPLHF.